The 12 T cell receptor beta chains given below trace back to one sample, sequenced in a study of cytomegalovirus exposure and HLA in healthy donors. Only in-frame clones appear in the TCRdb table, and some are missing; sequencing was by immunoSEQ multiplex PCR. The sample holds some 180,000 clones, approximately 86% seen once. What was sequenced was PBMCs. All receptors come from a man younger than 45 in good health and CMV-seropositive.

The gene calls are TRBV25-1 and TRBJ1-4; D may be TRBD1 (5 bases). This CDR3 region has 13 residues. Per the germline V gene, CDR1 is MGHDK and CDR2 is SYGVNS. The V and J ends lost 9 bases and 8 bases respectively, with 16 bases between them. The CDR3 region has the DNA TGTGCCAGTAGGAGGGGCGGGAACGAAAAACTGTTTTTT. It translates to CASRRGGNEKLFF.

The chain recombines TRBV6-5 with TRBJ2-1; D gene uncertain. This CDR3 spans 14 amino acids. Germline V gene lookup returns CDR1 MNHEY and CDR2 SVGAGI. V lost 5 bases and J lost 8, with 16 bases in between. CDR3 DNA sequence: TGTGCCAGCAGTCCCAACCTGGAGTTCGATGAGCAGTTCTTC. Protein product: CASSPNLEFDEQFF.

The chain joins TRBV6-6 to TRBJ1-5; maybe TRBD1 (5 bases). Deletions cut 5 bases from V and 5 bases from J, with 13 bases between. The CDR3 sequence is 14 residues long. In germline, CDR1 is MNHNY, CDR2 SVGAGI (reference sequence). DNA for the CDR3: TGTGCCAGCAGTCGCGAACAGGCGTATCAGCCCCAGCATTTT. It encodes CASSREQAYQPQHF.

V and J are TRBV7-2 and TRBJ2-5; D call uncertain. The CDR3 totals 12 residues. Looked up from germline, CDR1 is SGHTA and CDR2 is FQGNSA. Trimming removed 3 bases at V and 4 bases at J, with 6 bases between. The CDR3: CASSLTLETQYF. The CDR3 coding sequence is TGTGCCAGCAGCTTGACTTTAGAGACCCAGTACTTC.

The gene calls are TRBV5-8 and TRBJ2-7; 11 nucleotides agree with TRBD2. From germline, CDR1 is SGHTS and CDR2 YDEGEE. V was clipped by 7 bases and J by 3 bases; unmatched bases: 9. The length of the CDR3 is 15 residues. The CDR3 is CASVRLAGNSYEQYF. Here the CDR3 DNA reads TGTGCCAGCGTAAGACTAGCGGGAAATAGCTACGAGCAGTACTTC.

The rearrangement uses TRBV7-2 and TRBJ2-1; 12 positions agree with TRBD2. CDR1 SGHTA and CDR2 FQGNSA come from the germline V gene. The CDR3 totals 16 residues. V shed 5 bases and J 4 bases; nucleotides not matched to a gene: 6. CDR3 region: CASSHQTSGRYNEQFF. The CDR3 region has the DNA TGTGCCAGCAGCCACCAGACTAGCGGGAGATACAATGAGCAGTTCTTC.

The CDR3 loop reads CASSVGVRGRDQPQHF. The CDR3 coding sequence is TGTGCCAGCAGTGTAGGGGTCCGGGGCCGGGATCAGCCCCAGCATTTT. V and J are TRBV6-1 and TRBJ1-5; possible D gene TRBD1, 5 bases. CDR1 MNHNS and CDR2 SASEGT come from the germline V gene. The V end was cut by 4 bases, the J end by 5 bases, with 18 bases between. The CDR3 is 16 amino acids.

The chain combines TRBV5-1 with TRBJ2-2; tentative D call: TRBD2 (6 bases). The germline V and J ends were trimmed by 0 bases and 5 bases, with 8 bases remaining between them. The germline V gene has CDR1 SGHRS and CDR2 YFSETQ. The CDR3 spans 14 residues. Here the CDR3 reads CASSLEGRTGELFF. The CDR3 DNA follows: TGCGCCAGCAGCTTGGAAGGGAGGACCGGGGAGCTGTTTTTT.

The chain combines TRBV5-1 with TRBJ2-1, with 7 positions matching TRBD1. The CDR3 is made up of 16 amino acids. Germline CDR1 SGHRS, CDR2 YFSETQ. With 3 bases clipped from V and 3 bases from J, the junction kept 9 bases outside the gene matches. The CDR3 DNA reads TGCGCCAGCAGCTCACGACAGGGCGGAAGCTACAATGAGCAGTTCTTC. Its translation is CASSSRQGGSYNEQFF.

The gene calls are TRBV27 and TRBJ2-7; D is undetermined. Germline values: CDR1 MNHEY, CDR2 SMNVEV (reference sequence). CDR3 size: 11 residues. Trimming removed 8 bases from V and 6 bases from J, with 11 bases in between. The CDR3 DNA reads TGTGCCAGCGGCGTTTGGGGCGAGCAGTACTTC. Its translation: CASGVWGEQYF.

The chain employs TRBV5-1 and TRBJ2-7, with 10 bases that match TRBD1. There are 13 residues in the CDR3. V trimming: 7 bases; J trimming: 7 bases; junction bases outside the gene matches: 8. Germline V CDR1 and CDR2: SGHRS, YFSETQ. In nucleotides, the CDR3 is TGCGCCAGCCTAGGGACAGGGGAAGGTGAGCAGTACTTC. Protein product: CASLGTGEGEQYF.

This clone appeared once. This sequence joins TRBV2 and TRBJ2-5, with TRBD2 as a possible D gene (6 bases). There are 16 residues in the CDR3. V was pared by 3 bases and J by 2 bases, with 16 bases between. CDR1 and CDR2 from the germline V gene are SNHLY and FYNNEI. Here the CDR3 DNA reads TGTGCCAGCAGTGAGGGGCTTACTAGCCTACAAGAGACCCAGTACTTC. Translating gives CASSEGLTSLQETQYF.